The T cell receptor (beta chain) under discussion was sequenced for a study of regulatory T cells in long-lasting Graves disease. Library construction for TCR beta used iRepertoire HTBI primers and Arm-PCR of CDR3 regions. TCRdb reprocessed the multiplex PCR reads with MiXCR, giving one entry per CDR3 protein. The table includes around 480,000 distinct CDR3 sequences, around 16% detected once. The sample's time point: newly diagnosed GD, antithyroid drugs for less than 3 months. TCR sequences were obtained from RNA taken from PBMCs. An endocrinology department located in Xi'an, China, was where the patients came from. The authors drew approximately 8.1 milliliters of peripheral blood into EDTA tubes. Trimming removed 4 bases at V and 1 base at J, with 17 bases between. The CDR3 loop spans 16 amino acids. CDR1 is SGHRS and CDR2 is YFSETQ in the germline V gene. The sample was also reused in another study, on T cells in Graves' hyperthyroidism and ophthalmopathy. Turning to that study: Graves' hyperthyroidism was deemed stable absent ophthalmopathy progression within 18 months.

This chain uses TRBV5-1 with TRBJ1-2; a weak D match, TRBD1 (6 bases). The specimen was peripheral blood mononuclear cells (PBMCs), collected at new diagnosis, from a patient treated with antithyroid drugs. The TCR sequence derives from a woman between 40 and 65 years old with Graves disease. The CDR3 protein is CASSVGTLEGNYGYTF. CDR3 DNA sequence: TGCGCCAGCAGCGTCGGGACACTGGAGGGTAACTATGGCTACACCTTC. The full variable domain, its missing parts supplied by reference TRBV5-1 and TRBJ1-2, is KAGVTQTPRYLIKTRGQQVTLSCSPISGHRSVSWYQQTPGQGLQFLFEYFSETQRNKGNFPGRFSGRQFSNSRSEMNVSTLELGDSALYLCASSVGTLEGNYGYTFGSGTRLTVV.